Included here is one TCR beta chain sequence, with context. This clonotype was picked up a small number of times. Its antigen remains undetermined. It has no much larger one-base neighbor in the sample; base qualities were not kept. The data were obtained in a study of response to subunit inactivated influenza vaccine (dated by TCRdb to the late 2010s). Looking at the study overall: Deep quantitative profiling of the T cell receptor repertoire was used in the study to follow responses to a trivalent subunit inactivated influenza vaccine.

What the study reported, not specific to this receptor: The authors proposed that each seasonal influenza vaccination may bring in only a limited number of new T cells.

Preparation of the library involved RT-PCR. Sequencing took place on an Illumina HiSeq 2500. TCRdb took the public reads, trimmed them with fastp at Q25, ran MiXCR for clone calling and kept in-frame beta chains. Duplicate CDR3 protein sequences are folded into a single record with the most common DNA and genes. Counted in this sample were around 200,000 distinct CDR3 sequences; roughly 12% of them appeared once. Over 25% of the sample rests with the top ten. CDR3 length: 12 amino acids, cysteine to phenylalanine. Solely the CDR3 DNA is kept, with 36 bases framed from the first base. Via the germline V gene, CDR1 is MGHDK and CDR2 SYGVNS. Relative to germline, V is missing 8 bases and J is missing 2 bases, with 3 bases of the junction outside any gene match. These same data were also listed under a study on T cells expressing NK-cell markers. The second paper further reports: 5'RACE template switching, by which a universal primer site and unique molecular identifiers were added, was used to make TCR beta cDNA libraries. In sorted CD3+CD56+NKG2C+, CD3+CD56+NKG2C- and CD3+CD56-NKG2C+ T-cell subsets from 7 or 8 donors, TCR beta-chain repertoires were profiled. Seven of the eight sequenced donors were HCMV-seropositive and one was HCMV-seronegative. In several experiments an anti-gammadeltaTCR antibody was added to restrict sorting to alphabetaTCR-expressing T cells. In several donors, the dominant CD3+CD56+NKG2C+ clonotypes ranked among the top 10 CD8+ clonotypes, making up 1.0-7.0% of CD8+ T cells. Those dominant clonotypes were again the most abundant among CD3+CD56-NKG2C+ cells in a handful of donors, at about 28.3-65%. Whether the expanded NKG2C-expressing T cell clones were specific for HCMV antigens was left unclear. The study sequenced eight donors, all healthy volunteers chosen at random: three men and five women. HCMV serostatus was determined by detecting HCMV-specific IgG in serum with a commercial ELISA kit. Peripheral blood mononuclear cells were isolated from blood by Ficoll density gradient centrifugation. CD4+ and CD8+ T cells were isolated from PBMC by magnetic immunoseparation with Miltenyi isolation kits. cDNA synthesis was primed from the TCR beta constant segment and was followed by two successive PCR amplification steps. The libraries were sequenced on Illumina HiSeq 2000/2500, MiSeq or NextSeq, producing 2 x 150 bp reads. MIGEC handled demultiplexing of the reads and grouping by UMI, while MiTCR was used to assemble and quantify clonotypes. Only TCR cDNA sequences supported by at least two reads were kept to exclude erroneous sequences. The tcR package was used for downstream repertoire analysis, and clonotypes were matched between fractions using CDR3 nucleotide sequence together with V segment. VDJmatch was used to annotate antigen specificity against VDJdb, with one amino acid substitution allowed in CDR3.

The sequence links TRBV25-1 to TRBJ2-7; TRBD1 agrees with 7 junctional bases. This clonotype originated in a man aged 45-65 years who received an inactivated influenza vaccine. Donor details come from another sample of the same person, matched by shared clones. The specimen was CD8+ T cells sorted from PBMCs, collected 11 to 12 days after vaccination. The CDR3 region reads CASATGTYEQYF. The nucleotides read TGTGCCAGCGCGACAGGGACCTACGAGCAGTACTTC.